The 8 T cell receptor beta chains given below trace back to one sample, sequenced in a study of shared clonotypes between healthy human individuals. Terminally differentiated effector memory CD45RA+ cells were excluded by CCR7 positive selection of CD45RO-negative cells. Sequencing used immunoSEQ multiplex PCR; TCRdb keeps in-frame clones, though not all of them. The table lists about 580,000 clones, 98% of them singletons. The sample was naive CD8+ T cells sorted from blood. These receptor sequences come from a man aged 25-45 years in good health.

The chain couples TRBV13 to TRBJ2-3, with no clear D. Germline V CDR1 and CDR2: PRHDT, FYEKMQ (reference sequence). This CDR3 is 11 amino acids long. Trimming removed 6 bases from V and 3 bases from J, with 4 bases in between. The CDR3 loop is CASRITDTQYF. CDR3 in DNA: TGTGCCAGCAGGATTACAGATACGCAGTATTTT. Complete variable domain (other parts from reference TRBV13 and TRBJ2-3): AAGVIQSPRHLIKEKRETATLKCYPIPRHDTVYWYQQGPGQDPQFLISFYEKMQSDKGSIPDRFSAQQFSDYHSELNMSSLELGDSALYFCASRITDTQYFGPGTRLTVL.

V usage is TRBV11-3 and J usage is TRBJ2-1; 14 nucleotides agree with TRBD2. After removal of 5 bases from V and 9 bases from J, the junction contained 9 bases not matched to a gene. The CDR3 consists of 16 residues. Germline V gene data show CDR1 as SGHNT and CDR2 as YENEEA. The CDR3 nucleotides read TGTGCCAGCAGCCGACGGACTAGCGGGAGGCCGGCTGAGCAGTTCTTC. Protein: CASSRRTSGRPAEQFF.

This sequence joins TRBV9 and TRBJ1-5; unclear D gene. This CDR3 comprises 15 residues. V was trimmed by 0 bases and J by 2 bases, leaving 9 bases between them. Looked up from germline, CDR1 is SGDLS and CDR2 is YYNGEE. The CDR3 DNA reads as TGTGCCAGCAGCGTAGGAGGGTTGCGCAATCAGCCCCAGCATTTT. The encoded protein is CASSVGGLRNQPQHF.

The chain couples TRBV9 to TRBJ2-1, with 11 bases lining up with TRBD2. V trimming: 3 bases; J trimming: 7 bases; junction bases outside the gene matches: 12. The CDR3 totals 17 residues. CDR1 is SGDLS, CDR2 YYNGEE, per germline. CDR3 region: CASSATSLAGVNNEQFF. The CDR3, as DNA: TGTGCCAGCAGCGCAACCTCACTAGCGGGAGTGAATAATGAGCAGTTCTTC.

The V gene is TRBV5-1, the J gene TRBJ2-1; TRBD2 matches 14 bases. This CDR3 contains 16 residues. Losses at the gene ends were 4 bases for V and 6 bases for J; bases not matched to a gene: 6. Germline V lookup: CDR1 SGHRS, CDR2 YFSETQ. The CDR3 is CASSEGTSGRGNEQFF. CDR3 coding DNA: TGCGCCAGCAGCGAAGGGACTAGCGGGAGAGGCAATGAGCAGTTCTTC.

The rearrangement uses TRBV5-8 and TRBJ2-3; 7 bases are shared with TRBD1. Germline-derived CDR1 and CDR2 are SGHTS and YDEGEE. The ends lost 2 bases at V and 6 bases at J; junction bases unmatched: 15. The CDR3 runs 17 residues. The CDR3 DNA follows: TGTGCCAGCAGCTTATATAAAGTTGACAGGGTTTGGGATACGCAGTATTTT. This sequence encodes CASSLYKVDRVWDTQYF.

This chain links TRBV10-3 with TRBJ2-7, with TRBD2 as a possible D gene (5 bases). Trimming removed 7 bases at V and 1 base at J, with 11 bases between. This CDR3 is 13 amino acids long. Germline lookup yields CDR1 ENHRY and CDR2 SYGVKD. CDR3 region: CAITPRDSYEQYF. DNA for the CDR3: TGTGCCATCACCCCCCGGGATTCCTACGAGCAGTACTTC.

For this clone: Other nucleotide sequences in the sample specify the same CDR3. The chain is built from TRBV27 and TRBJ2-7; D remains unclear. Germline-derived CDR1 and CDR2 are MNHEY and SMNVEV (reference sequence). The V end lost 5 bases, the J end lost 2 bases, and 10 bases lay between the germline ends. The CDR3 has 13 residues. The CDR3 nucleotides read TGTGCCAGCAGTAAAGGACGTACCTACGAGCAGTACTTC. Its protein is CASSKGRTYEQYF.